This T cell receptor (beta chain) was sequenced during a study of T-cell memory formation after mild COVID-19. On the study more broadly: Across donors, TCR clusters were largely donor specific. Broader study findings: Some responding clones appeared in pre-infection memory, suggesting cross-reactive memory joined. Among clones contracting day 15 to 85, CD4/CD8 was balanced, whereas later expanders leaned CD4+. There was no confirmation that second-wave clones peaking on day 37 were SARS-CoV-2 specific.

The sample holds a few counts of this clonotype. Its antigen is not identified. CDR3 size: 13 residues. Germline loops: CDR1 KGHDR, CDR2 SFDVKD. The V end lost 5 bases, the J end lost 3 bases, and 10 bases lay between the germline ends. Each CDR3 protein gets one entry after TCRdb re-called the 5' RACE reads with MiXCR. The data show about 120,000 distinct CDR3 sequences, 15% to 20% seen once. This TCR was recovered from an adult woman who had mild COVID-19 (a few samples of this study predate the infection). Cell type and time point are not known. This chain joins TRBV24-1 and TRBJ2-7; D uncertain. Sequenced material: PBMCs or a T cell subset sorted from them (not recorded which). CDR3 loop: CATSGARHYEQYF. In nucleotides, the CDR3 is TGTGCCACCAGTGGTGCTCGACACTACGAGCAGTACTTC.